The rows below give T cell receptor beta chains drawn from one sample of a study of cytomegalovirus exposure and HLA in healthy donors. TCRdb keeps only in-frame clones here, not all; method: immunoSEQ multiplex PCR. The profile shows about 120,000 clones, roughly three quarters of them singletons. The sample was PBMCs. The origin of the receptors is a woman between 40 and 50 years old in good health and CMV-seropositive. CDR3s include the opening cysteine and the closing phenylalanine or tryptophan. The D gene is left open where the match is weak. The size field is filled for only some rows; it gives once, few, many or a size class.

clone_size: -
d_call: TRBD1
j_call: TRBJ2-7
cdr3_length: 15
v_call: TRBV27
cdr3_nt: TGTGCCAGCAGTTTATGGGGACAGGGATTCTACGAGCAGTACTTC
cdr3_aa: CASSLWGQGFYEQYF

clone_size: -
d_call: -
j_call: TRBJ1-5
cdr3_length: 17
v_call: TRBV10-2
cdr3_nt: TGCGCCAGCAGTGAGTCGGCAGGGGTTCCCCGCAATCAGCCCCAGCATTTT
cdr3_aa: CASSESAGVPRNQPQHF

clone_size: many
d_call: -
j_call: TRBJ2-3
cdr3_length: 14
v_call: TRBV6-5
cdr3_nt: TGTGCCAGCAGTGACAGGCACAGCACAGATACGCAGTATTTT
cdr3_aa: CASSDRHSTDTQYF

clone_size: -
d_call: -
j_call: TRBJ2-7
cdr3_length: 15
v_call: TRBV10-3
cdr3_nt: TGTGCCATCAGTGGCGACAGGGACTCTGCGTACGAGCAGTACTTC
cdr3_aa: CAISGDRDSAYEQYF

clone_size: -
d_call: TRBD2
j_call: TRBJ2-1
cdr3_length: 16
v_call: TRBV5-1
cdr3_nt: TGCGCCAGCAGCTTGCCCCTAGCGGGGGGAGGGGATGAGCAGTTCTTC
cdr3_aa: CASSLPLAGGGDEQFF

clone_size: -
d_call: TRBD1
j_call: TRBJ1-1
cdr3_length: 14
v_call: TRBV19
cdr3_nt: TGTGCCAGTATTAAAGGACAGGGGAACACTGAAGCTTTCTTT
cdr3_aa: CASIKGQGNTEAFF

clone_size: -
d_call: -
j_call: TRBJ1-5
cdr3_length: 13
v_call: TRBV30
cdr3_nt: TGTGCCTGGAGTGTACGGGCGGGTCAGCCCCAGCATTTT
cdr3_aa: CAWSVRAGQPQHF

clone_size: -
d_call: TRBD1
j_call: TRBJ2-1
cdr3_length: 16
v_call: TRBV9
cdr3_nt: TGTGCCAGCAGCTCAAGGACAGGGTCCCTCTACGGTGAGCAGTTCTTC
cdr3_aa: CASSSRTGSLYGEQFF

clone_size: -
d_call: -
j_call: TRBJ1-1
cdr3_length: 16
v_call: TRBV15
cdr3_nt: TGTGCCACCAGCAGACGGGGTCCAGGCAGGAACACTGAAGCTTTCTTT
cdr3_aa: CATSRRGPGRNTEAFF

clone_size: -
d_call: -
j_call: TRBJ1-6
cdr3_length: 11
v_call: TRBV30
cdr3_nt: TGTGCCTGGAGCATCGGTTTTCCCCTCCACTTT
cdr3_aa: CAWSIGFPLHF

clone_size: once
d_call: -
j_call: TRBJ2-6
cdr3_length: 15
v_call: TRBV2
cdr3_nt: TGTGCCAGCACTCAGGACAAGGCTGGGGCCAACGTCCTGACTTTC
cdr3_aa: CASTQDKAGANVLTF

clone_size: -
d_call: TRBD1
j_call: TRBJ1-1
cdr3_length: 13
v_call: TRBV29-1
cdr3_nt: TGCAGCGTCCACAGGGGCGGCGGCACTGAAGCTTTCTTT
cdr3_aa: CSVHRGGGTEAFF

clone_size: -
d_call: TRBD1
j_call: TRBJ2-5
cdr3_length: 14
v_call: TRBV2
cdr3_nt: TGTGCCAGCAGAAAAGGGGGCTCCGTCGAGACCCAGTACTTC
cdr3_aa: CASRKGGSVETQYF

clone_size: -
d_call: -
j_call: TRBJ2-7
cdr3_length: 15
v_call: TRBV5-1
cdr3_nt: TGCGCCAGCAGCCCCACTACAGGCCTTACCTACGAGCAGTACTTC
cdr3_aa: CASSPTTGLTYEQYF

clone_size: -
d_call: TRBD1
j_call: TRBJ2-2
cdr3_length: 15
v_call: TRBV7-9
cdr3_nt: TGTGCCAGCAGCCTGGGGACAGGGAATACCGGGGAGCTGTTTTTT
cdr3_aa: CASSLGTGNTGELFF

clone_size: -
d_call: -
j_call: TRBJ1-6
cdr3_length: 16
v_call: TRBV5-1
cdr3_nt: TGCGCCAGCAGCTTGGTACGGGTCGGGGGAAATTCACCCCTCCACTTT
cdr3_aa: CASSLVRVGGNSPLHF

clone_size: -
d_call: -
j_call: TRBJ1-1
cdr3_length: 15
v_call: TRBV5-1
cdr3_nt: TGCGCCAGCAGCCCTACATGGTTTCCGGGAACTGAAGCTTTCTTT
cdr3_aa: CASSPTWFPGTEAFF

clone_size: -
d_call: TRBD1
j_call: TRBJ1-1
cdr3_length: 13
v_call: TRBV11-3
cdr3_nt: TGTGCCAGCAGCGGGGACAGGAACACTGAAGCTTTCTTT
cdr3_aa: CASSGDRNTEAFF

clone_size: -
d_call: -
j_call: TRBJ1-3
cdr3_length: 15
v_call: TRBV4-2
cdr3_nt: TGTGCCAGCAGCCAAGGGCCTTTAACTGGAAACACCATATATTTT
cdr3_aa: CASSQGPLTGNTIYF

clone_size: -
d_call: TRBD1
j_call: TRBJ2-2
cdr3_length: 15
v_call: TRBV6-6
cdr3_nt: TGTGCCAGCAGACCGGGACAGGGGGCAGGCGGGGAGCTGTTTTTT
cdr3_aa: CASRPGQGAGGELFF

clone_size: -
d_call: -
j_call: TRBJ1-1
cdr3_length: 15
v_call: TRBV21-1
cdr3_nt: TGTGCCAGCAGCCGGCGGCCAGCTATAAACACTGAAGCTTTCTTT
cdr3_aa: CASSRRPAINTEAFF

clone_size: once
d_call: TRBD1
j_call: TRBJ1-5
cdr3_length: 13
v_call: TRBV6-1
cdr3_nt: TGTGCCAGCAGCGGGACAGGGGGTCAGCCCCAGCATTTT
cdr3_aa: CASSGTGGQPQHF

clone_size: -
d_call: -
j_call: TRBJ2-5
cdr3_length: 11
v_call: TRBV6-1
cdr3_nt: TGTGCCAGCAGCCCCCCGGGGGCCCAGTACTTC
cdr3_aa: CASSPPGAQYF

clone_size: -
d_call: -
j_call: TRBJ1-5
cdr3_length: 13
v_call: TRBV30
cdr3_nt: TGTGCCTGGAGCGTGGACAACAATCAGCCCCAGCATTTT
cdr3_aa: CAWSVDNNQPQHF

clone_size: -
d_call: TRBD1
j_call: TRBJ1-1
cdr3_length: 14
v_call: TRBV6-1
cdr3_nt: TGTGCCAGCAGTCGCTACAGGGGCGGCACTGAAGCTTTCTTT
cdr3_aa: CASSRYRGGTEAFF

clone_size: -
d_call: -
j_call: TRBJ1-1
cdr3_length: 15
v_call: TRBV2
cdr3_nt: TGTGCCAGCAGTGTGAATCGGGTCGCGGACACTGAAGCTTTCTTT
cdr3_aa: CASSVNRVADTEAFF

clone_size: few
d_call: -
j_call: TRBJ1-1
cdr3_length: 14
v_call: TRBV5-1
cdr3_nt: TGCGCCAGCAGCGCATACCAAGCAAGCACTGAAGCTTTCTTT
cdr3_aa: CASSAYQASTEAFF

clone_size: -
d_call: -
j_call: TRBJ1-4
cdr3_length: 12
v_call: TRBV6-6
cdr3_nt: TGTGCCAGCAGTTGGGGAGGTGAAAAACTGTTTTTT
cdr3_aa: CASSWGGEKLFF

clone_size: -
d_call: -
j_call: TRBJ1-4
cdr3_length: 16
v_call: TRBV30
cdr3_nt: TGTGCCTGGAACCTCGGACAGCCTGCAACTAATGAAAAACTGTTTTTT
cdr3_aa: CAWNLGQPATNEKLFF

clone_size: once
d_call: -
j_call: TRBJ2-7
cdr3_length: 17
v_call: TRBV4-1
cdr3_nt: TGCGCCAGCAGCCAAGATGGGGAGGGGGGCCCAAACTACGAGCAGTACTTC
cdr3_aa: CASSQDGEGGPNYEQYF

clone_size: -
d_call: TRBD2
j_call: TRBJ2-1
cdr3_length: 15
v_call: TRBV5-4
cdr3_nt: TGTGCCAGCAGCCATAGCGGGGGGGCAACCAATGAGCAGTTCTTC
cdr3_aa: CASSHSGGATNEQFF

clone_size: -
d_call: -
j_call: TRBJ1-1
cdr3_length: 14
v_call: TRBV30
cdr3_nt: TGTGCCTGGAGTGTATCCGGGACAAGGTCCCTCGCTTTCTTT
cdr3_aa: CAWSVSGTRSLAFF

clone_size: -
d_call: TRBD2
j_call: TRBJ2-1
cdr3_length: 14
v_call: TRBV29-1
cdr3_nt: TGCAGCGTACCCGGACTAGCGGGGGGGAATGAGCAGTTCTTC
cdr3_aa: CSVPGLAGGNEQFF

clone_size: -
d_call: TRBD1
j_call: TRBJ2-5
cdr3_length: 15
v_call: TRBV10-3
cdr3_nt: TGTGCCATCAGTGAGTCGAGAGGGGGCCGGGAGACCCAGTACTTC
cdr3_aa: CAISESRGGRETQYF

clone_size: -
d_call: -
j_call: TRBJ2-5
cdr3_length: 15
v_call: TRBV4-2
cdr3_nt: TGTGCCAGCAGCCAACCCTCCCTAGGCCAAGAGACCCAGTACTTC
cdr3_aa: CASSQPSLGQETQYF

clone_size: -
d_call: -
j_call: TRBJ1-1
cdr3_length: 15
v_call: TRBV7-9
cdr3_nt: TGTGCCAGCAGTTTTGGTTCTGCGGTAAACACTGAAGCTTTCTTT
cdr3_aa: CASSFGSAVNTEAFF

clone_size: -
d_call: -
j_call: TRBJ1-1
cdr3_length: 14
v_call: TRBV6-1
cdr3_nt: TGTGCCAGCAGTATTCGACAGCTGAACACTGAAGCTTTCTTT
cdr3_aa: CASSIRQLNTEAFF

clone_size: -
d_call: -
j_call: TRBJ1-4
cdr3_length: 14
v_call: TRBV19
cdr3_nt: TGTGCCAGTAGTGTCGGGGGAAGTGGTGAAAAACTGTTTTTT
cdr3_aa: CASSVGGSGEKLFF

clone_size: -
d_call: TRBD2
j_call: TRBJ2-5
cdr3_length: 19
v_call: TRBV5-6
cdr3_nt: TGTGCCAGCAGCTTTCGTGGGGTCAGGGCTAGCGGGCGGAAAGAGACCCAGTACTTC
cdr3_aa: CASSFRGVRASGRKETQYF

clone_size: once
d_call: -
j_call: TRBJ2-5
cdr3_length: 14
v_call: TRBV6-5
cdr3_nt: TGTGCCACCCGCCGGGAGAAGTCGTCGGAGACCCAGTACTTC
cdr3_aa: CATRREKSSETQYF

clone_size: -
d_call: TRBD2
j_call: TRBJ2-7
cdr3_length: 15
v_call: TRBV6-1
cdr3_nt: TGTGCCAGCAACTCAATAGCGGGGGGTTCCTACGAGCAGTACTTC
cdr3_aa: CASNSIAGGSYEQYF

clone_size: few
d_call: -
j_call: TRBJ2-2
cdr3_length: 12
v_call: TRBV10-3
cdr3_nt: TGTGCCATCAGAGACATTACCGGGGAGCTGTTTTTT
cdr3_aa: CAIRDITGELFF

clone_size: -
d_call: TRBD1
j_call: TRBJ1-3
cdr3_length: 20
v_call: TRBV12-5
cdr3_nt: TGTGCTAGTGGTTTGGGTACCGGACAGGGAGAGGTAGGCTCTGGAAACACCATATATTTT
cdr3_aa: CASGLGTGQGEVGSGNTIYF

clone_size: -
d_call: -
j_call: TRBJ1-3
cdr3_length: 16
v_call: TRBV6-1
cdr3_nt: TGTGCCAGCAGTGAGACCAGGTCCCTCTCTGGAAACACCATATATTTT
cdr3_aa: CASSETRSLSGNTIYF

clone_size: -
d_call: TRBD1
j_call: TRBJ2-7
cdr3_length: 15
v_call: TRBV6-1
cdr3_nt: TGTGCCAGCACCGAGGGACAGCTTCAGACCTACGAGCAGTACTTC
cdr3_aa: CASTEGQLQTYEQYF